Sequencing of this TCR beta chain was carried out in a study of blood T cells in healthy people across ages. Study in general: Template switching captured about one barcoded beta molecule per two T cells. Study outcomes and limitations: Diversity estimated from one million T cells was considered an underestimate.

Points on this clonotype: The antigen remains undetermined.

Combining a sample-barcoded 5' primer with a J-beta primer mix, a second PCR ran for roughly 7 to 12 cycles. TCRdb used MiXCR to reprocess the 5' RACE reads, holding one entry per CDR3 protein. The repertoire includes hundreds of thousands of distinct CDR3 sequences, around 50% of them detected once, and 20% to 30% sits in the top ten. The germline V gene encodes CDR1 DFQATT and CDR2 SNEGSKA (reference sequence). Trimming took 3 bases from V and 6 from J, leaving 9 bases between them. This CDR3 spans 12 amino acids. In terms of origin and age, donors were healthy Caucasian individuals from Russia aged roughly 6 to 90. Donors gave roughly 10 milliliters of peripheral blood apiece.

The V call is TRBV20-1, the J call TRBJ2-1; D gene unclear. This receptor was obtained from a man in his forties in good health. The specimen sequenced was blood. CDR3 region: CSASPRSNEQFF. Written as DNA, the CDR3 is TGCAGTGCTAGTCCCAGATCCAATGAGCAGTTCTTC.